These 25 T cell receptor beta chains originate from one sample sequenced in a study of T cells in localized non-small cell lung cancer. The protocol was immunoSEQ multiplex PCR, while the TCRdb copy is restricted to in-frame clones and leaves out a portion. This table holds 100,000 to 150,000 clones, roughly 90% found once. Material: peripheral blood, obtained before any cancer treatment. The receptor source for this set is a female donor older than 55 with stage I lung adenocarcinoma.

The chain carries TRBV5-4 and TRBJ2-3; D is unresolved. The CDR3 loop spans 12 amino acids. CDR1 is SGHNT, CDR2 YYREEE, per germline (reference sequence). Trimming pared 5 bases from V and 5 bases from J, leaving 9 bases between. CDR3 amino acids: CASSPRGDTQYF. The CDR3 DNA sequence: TGTGCCAGCAGTCCCCGCGGAGATACGCAGTATTTT.

The chain combines TRBV27 with TRBJ2-2; 7 positions match TRBD1. There are 16 residues in the CDR3. CDR1 and CDR2 (germline): MNHEY, SMNVEV (reference sequence). Trimming at V came to 5 bases and at J to 5 bases, leaving 11 bases not matched to a gene. The CDR3 reads CASSHRQGRGTGELFF. In DNA form, the CDR3 reads TGTGCCAGCAGTCACCGACAGGGAAGAGGGACCGGGGAGCTGTTTTTT.

This chain uses TRBV28 with TRBJ1-5; no firm D call. The CDR3 consists of 14 residues. Germline values: CDR1 MDHEN, CDR2 SYDVKM. The V end was cut by 6 bases, the J end by 0 bases, with 9 bases between. CDR3 DNA sequence: TGTGCCAGCAGACCTAACAGTAGCAATCAGCCCCAGCATTTT. Its protein is CASRPNSSNQPQHF. The full variable domain, rest sourced from reference TRBV28 and TRBJ1-5, is DVKVTQSSRYLVKRTGEKVFLECVQDMDHENMFWYRQDPGLGLRLIYFSYDVKMKEKGDIPEGYSVSREKKERFSLILESASTNQTSMYLCASRPNSSNQPQHFGDGTRLSIL.

This chain connects TRBV9 to TRBJ2-3; TRBD2 aligns across 9 bases. The CDR3 is 15 residues long. The trim removed 3 bases at V and 4 bases at J, leaving 6 bases unmatched. In germline, CDR1 is SGDLS, CDR2 YYNGEE. The CDR3 coding sequence is TGTGCCAGCAGCGATAGCGGGAGCCTGGCAGATACGCAGTATTTT. As protein: CASSDSGSLADTQYF.

The rearrangement joins TRBV5-4 to TRBJ1-1; D call uncertain. CDR3 length: 14 amino acids. Germline V gene sequence: CDR1 SGHNT, CDR2 YYREEE (reference sequence). V lost 0 bases and J 0 bases, leaving 6 bases between the germline ends. CDR3 nucleotides: TGTGCCAGCAGCTTGGCCCCGGTGAACACTGAAGCTTTCTTT. Protein sequence: CASSLAPVNTEAFF.

This chain joins TRBV6-5 and TRBJ2-1; TRBD1 might be the D (5 bases). There are 14 residues in the CDR3. Germline CDR1 MNHEY, CDR2 SVGAGI. V lost 2 bases, J lost 12 bases, and 17 bases lay in between. CDR3 loop: CASSYDSPVSGQFF. CDR3 sequence (DNA): TGTGCCAGCAGTTACGACAGCCCCGTGTCTGGGCAGTTCTTC.

This clone has only one observation. This rearrangement joins TRBV6-5 to TRBJ2-7; perhaps TRBD1 as D (6 bases). The V gene lost 6 bases and the J gene lost 2 bases, with 14 bases spanning the gap. This CDR3 comprises 14 residues. Germline CDR1 is MNHEY and CDR2 is SVGAGI. CDR3 protein: CASRTWTVPYEQYF. The DNA of the CDR3 is TGTGCCAGCAGGACCTGGACAGTTCCCTACGAGCAGTACTTC.

This chain uses TRBV10-3 with TRBJ2-6, with no clear D. In germline, CDR1 is ENHRY, CDR2 SYGVKD. The CDR3 consists of 14 residues. The V end was cut by 2 bases, the J end by 1 base, with 3 bases between. The CDR3 region has the DNA TGTGCCATCAGTGAGGATTCTGGGGCCAACGTCCTGACTTTC. This codes for CAISEDSGANVLTF.

The chain uses TRBV18 and TRBJ1-1; a possible D gene is TRBD1 (5 bases). The CDR3 runs 12 residues. Trimming cost V 6 bases and J 7 bases, with 12 bases left between them. Germline CDR1 reads KGHSH; CDR2 reads LQKENI. The CDR3 nucleotides are TGTGCCAGCTCGACCAGTCAGGGTGAAGCTTTCTTT. It encodes CASSTSQGEAFF.

In its sample, this clone was seen once. The J gene is TRBJ1-5, the V gene TRBV11-3; tentatively, D is TRBD1 (5 bases). V was clipped by 4 bases and J by 2 bases, with 15 bases between them. The length of the CDR3 is 16 residues. The germline CDR1 and CDR2 sequences are SGHNT and YENEEA. CDR3 DNA sequence: TGTGCCAGCAGCTCCTCCCGGGGGAATGGCAATCAGCCCCAGCATTTT. This sequence encodes CASSSSRGNGNQPQHF.

Comment on this clone: One junction end does not reproduce the germline sequence, and a read error may be involved. The J gene is TRBJ1-5, the V gene TRBV27; 8 bases map to TRBD1. This CDR3 has 16 residues. CDR1 is MNHEY, CDR2 SMNVEV, per germline (reference sequence). CDR3 DNA sequence: TGTGCCAGCAGTTTATCGTGGGCAGGGGGCAACCAGCCCCAGCATTTT. It yields the protein CASSLSWAGGNQPQHF.

The chain recombines TRBV7-2 with TRBJ2-7; D uncertain. Germline V gene data show CDR1 as SGHTA and CDR2 as FQGNSA. This CDR3 contains 12 residues. V shed 2 bases and J shed 1 base, with 3 bases lying between them. CDR3 DNA sequence: TGTGCCAGCAGCTTAAGATCCTACGAGCAGTACTTC. It codes for CASSLRSYEQYF.

The chain links TRBV11-1 to TRBJ2-7; D perhaps matches TRBD2 (5 bases). The CDR3 is made up of 15 amino acids. Germline CDR1 SGHAT, CDR2 FQDESV (reference sequence). V lost 6 bases to trimming and J lost 4 bases, with 19 bases between them. CDR3 DNA: TGTGCCAGCAGGGGAGCCCAGCGCCCACCTTACGAGCAGTACTTC. It is translated as CASRGAQRPPYEQYF.

In its sample, this clone was seen once. The V gene is TRBV10-1, the J gene TRBJ2-3, with 7 bases aligning to TRBD2. Germline assignment: CDR1 WNHNN and CDR2 SYGVQD (reference sequence). The V segment lost 3 bases and the J segment 3 bases; nucleotides outside the gene matches: 12. CDR3 length equals 17 residues. The CDR3 region is CASSDNPTSLRTDTQYF. CDR3 coding DNA: TGCGCCAGCAGTGACAACCCGACTAGCCTCAGAACAGATACGCAGTATTTT.

The rearrangement links TRBV5-6 to TRBJ2-4, with 8 bases matching TRBD2. V shed 1 base, J shed 7 bases, and the junction held 7 bases outside the gene matches. The CDR3 sequence is 15 residues long. Germline values: CDR1 SGHDT, CDR2 YYEEEE. CDR3 amino acids: CASSLRGGLSNIQYF. The CDR3 DNA reads TGTGCCAGCAGCTTGCGCGGGGGGCTTTCGAACATTCAGTACTTC.

V gene TRBV21-1 combines with J gene TRBJ2-5. TRBV21-1 is marked as a pseudogene. This CDR3 comprises 13 residues. CDR3 residues: CASSKTPAWGQYF. The CDR3 DNA is TGTGCCAGCAGCAAAACCCCCGCATGGGGTCAGTACTTC.

The rearrangement uses TRBV9 and TRBJ2-5; 7 nucleotides align to TRBD1. With V trimmed by 3 bases and J by 2 bases, 7 bases remained unmatched. The CDR3 sequence is 15 residues long. Germline CDR1 SGDLS, CDR2 YYNGEE. The CDR3, as DNA: TGTGCCAGCAGCGCCGGAATGACAGGGCAAGAGACCCAGTACTTC. Amino acid sequence: CASSAGMTGQETQYF.

This clone showed up just once. The V and J genes are TRBV5-6 and TRBJ2-2; D is ambiguous. V lost 0 bases and J 5 bases, leaving 8 bases between the germline ends. The length of the CDR3 is 14 residues. Germline values: CDR1 SGHDT, CDR2 YYEEEE. The CDR3 DNA follows: TGTGCCAGCAGCTTGGCCAGGCGAACCGGGGAGCTGTTTTTT. Amino acids: CASSLARRTGELFF.

The gene calls are TRBV10-1 and TRBJ2-7; D may correspond to TRBD1 or TRBD2 (5 bases each). Trimming took off 3 bases at V and 6 bases at J, with 12 bases between the two ends. Germline V gene data show CDR1 as WNHNN and CDR2 as SYGVQD (reference sequence). CDR3 length: 13 amino acids. The CDR3 DNA is TGCGCCAGCAGTGATCGGATTGGGGGCGAGCAGTACTTC. Protein product: CASSDRIGGEQYF.

The rearrangement links TRBV28 to TRBJ2-3, with 9 nucleotides matching TRBD2. Looked up from germline, CDR1 is MDHEN and CDR2 is SYDVKM. This CDR3 region has 14 residues. V was clipped by 10 bases and J by 3 bases; unmatched bases: 8. For the CDR3, the DNA is TGTGCCACCTCGGGCGGGAGGGGAACAGATACGCAGTATTTT. It encodes CATSGGRGTDTQYF.

J is TRBJ2-5 and V is TRBV2; 9 bases are shared with TRBD1. J lost 3 bases, V lost 6 bases, and 8 bases had no gene match. Germline values: CDR1 SNHLY, CDR2 FYNNEI. The CDR3 has 15 residues. CDR3 in amino acids: CASRATGGGEETQYF. The DNA for the CDR3 is TGTGCCAGCAGAGCTACAGGGGGCGGAGAAGAGACCCAGTACTTC.

The V gene is TRBV4-1, the J gene TRBJ1-2; D unclear. CDR1 and CDR2 from the germline V gene are MGHRA and YSYEKL. V lost 3 bases and J 8 bases, leaving 13 bases between the germline ends. The CDR3 spans 13 residues. The CDR3 loop is CASSQVRADGYTF. In nucleotides, the CDR3 is TGCGCCAGCAGCCAGGTAAGGGCGGACGGCTACACCTTC.

This clone was found once. J is TRBJ1-1 and V is TRBV6-5; D remains ambiguous. Germline V CDR1 and CDR2: MNHEY, SVGAGI. This CDR3 comprises 14 residues. V gave up 8 bases and J gave up 0 bases, with 13 bases separating them. CDR3 nucleotide sequence: TGTGCCAGCGCCTGGCGGGCGGTGAACACTGAAGCTTTCTTT. Translation gives CASAWRAVNTEAFF.

The chain uses TRBV20-1 and TRBJ2-7; tentatively, D is TRBD2 (5 bases). The germline V gene has CDR1 DFQATT and CDR2 SNEGSKA (reference sequence). V lost 4 bases and J 6 bases, leaving 10 bases between the germline ends. The CDR3 extends over 11 amino acids. The CDR3 loop reads CSAKNGVEQYF. Here the CDR3 DNA reads TGCAGTGCTAAAAACGGGGTCGAGCAGTACTTC.

This clone is a singleton in its sample. The V and J genes are TRBV5-8 and TRBJ2-3, with 7 bases matching TRBD2. Germline V CDR1 and CDR2: SGHTS, YDEGEE. The CDR3 consists of 15 residues. Losses at the gene ends were 3 bases for V and 5 bases for J; bases not matched to a gene: 9. CDR3 loop: CASSSGGRRVDTQYF. In DNA form, the CDR3 reads TGTGCCAGCAGCTCCGGCGGGAGACGTGTAGATACGCAGTATTTT.